This TCR beta chain was identified during a study of technical replicates of blood from a handful of donors. This clone appeared once. Profiling relied on immunoSEQ multiplex PCR, and the TCRdb table lists in-frame clones only, not all of them. The data contain tens of thousands of clones, roughly 94% of them seen just once; the ten biggest clones take up about 0.4%. This clonotype originated in a human donor in good health. Sequenced sample: T cells isolated from PBMCs.

The CDR3 bases are TGCGCCAGCAGTGAGTCTACGGCCTACGAGCAGTACTTC. It encodes CASSESTAYEQYF. The chain carries TRBV10-1 and TRBJ2-7; D is undetermined. The CDR3 covers 13 residues. V lost 0 bases to trimming and J lost 2 bases, with 5 bases between them. Germline V lookup: CDR1 WNHNN, CDR2 SYGVQD (reference sequence).